This T cell receptor beta chain originates from a study of beta chain features in type 1 diabetes. As every portion of the isolated RNA was reverse transcribed, the sequencing read expressed TCRB transcripts. Profiling relied on immunoSEQ multiplex PCR, and the TCRdb table lists in-frame clones only, not all of them. This sample yields 110,000 or so clones, of which approximately 39% are seen a single time; approximately 0.065% belongs to the top ten. Germline assignment: CDR1 MNHNS and CDR2 SASEGT. Trimming removed 10 bases from V and 5 bases from J, with 21 bases in between. There are 14 residues in the CDR3. This clone was recorded only once. Every participating donor gave one draw, a heparinised blood sample averaging approximately 120 mL.

The genes are TRBV6-1 and TRBJ2-7, with a weak D call TRBD2 (5 bases). This clonotype was sampled from a young woman in good health. The sequencing input was stem cell memory CD4+ T cells from blood. The CDR3 bases are TGTGCCACCAGGACGGAGGAACTATACGACGAGCAGTACTTC. It encodes CATRTEELYDEQYF.